One sample yielded the 16 T cell receptor beta chains listed below, sequenced in a study of glioma-infiltrating T cells. The iRepertoire nested amplicon-rescue multiplex PCR amplified TCR alpha and beta CDR3s from RNA. TCRdb used MiXCR to reprocess the multiplex PCR reads, holding one entry per CDR3 protein. The data show approximately 100,000 distinct CDR3 sequences, under 30% seen once. The sequenced sample consisted of glioma tissue, nonneoplastic brain tissue, or PBMCs (not recorded which). The receptor set was obtained from a human donor with low-grade glioma or glioblastoma, undergoing nonglioma brain surgery, or in good health (not recorded which).

This clonotype was found a few times. The chain uses TRBV7-3 and TRBJ1-1, with 7 positions matching TRBD1. V was clipped by 5 bases and J by 4 bases; unmatched bases: 7. The CDR3 contains 14 residues. Germline CDR1 reads SGHTA; CDR2 reads FQGTGA. CDR3 in DNA: TGTGCCAGCAGCCCAGGACAGGACGGCACTGAAGCTTTCTTT. This codes for CASSPGQDGTEAFF.

This clonotype was seen a handful of times. This chain uses TRBV7-9 with TRBJ2-2; weak D call: TRBD1 (5 bases). This CDR3 spans 16 amino acids. CDR1 is SEHNR and CDR2 is FQNEAQ in the germline V gene (reference sequence). V gave up 1 base and J gave up 3 bases, with 12 bases separating them. CDR3: CASSLDGQGDTGELFF. The CDR3 DNA follows: TGTGCCAGCAGCTTAGATGGGCAGGGTGACACCGGGGAGCTGTTTTTT.

Comment on this clonotype: A much larger clone sits a single nucleotide away, making a read error possible. CDR3 DNA: TGTGCCATCAGCCCACAGGGAAGGAACACTGAAGCTTTATTT. Its protein product is CAISPQGRNTEALF. The genes are TRBV10-3 and TRBJ1-1, with D possibly matching TRBD1 (6 bases). Germline CDR1 and CDR2: ENHRY and SYGVKD. The CDR3 covers 14 residues.

The chain recombines TRBV30 with TRBJ1-1; no definite D call. Germline V gene sequence: CDR1 GTSNPN, CDR2 SVGIG (reference sequence). CDR3 size: 11 residues. Between the trimmed V and J ends, which lost 4 bases and 2 bases, there was a span of 5 bases. The CDR3 region has the DNA TGTGCCTGGAACGAAAACACTGAAGCTTTCTTT. Translated: CAWNENTEAFF.

This clonotype was counted at least ten times. The gene calls are TRBV27 and TRBJ2-1; TRBD1 might be the D (6 bases). Trimming cost V 10 bases and J 4 bases, with 14 bases left between them. The CDR3 is made up of 13 amino acids. The germline V gene encodes CDR1 MNHEY and CDR2 SMNVEV (reference sequence). The CDR3 spells CATRRQAYNEQFF. The CDR3 nucleotides are TGTGCCACGCGAAGACAGGCATACAATGAGCAGTTCTTC.

Comments on this clonotype: The germline gene is not matched at one end of the junction; a read error may be the cause. V and J are TRBV19 and TRBJ1-2; 7 bases line up with TRBD1. The V gene's germline CDR1 is LNHDA and CDR2 SQIVND (reference sequence). The CDR3 consists of 14 residues. The CDR3 here is CASRTAGTVYCYTF. In DNA, the CDR3 is TGTGCCAGTCGTACAGCCGGGACAGTCTATTGCTACACCTTC.

This clonotype was picked up many times. The V call is TRBV24-1, the J call TRBJ1-1; 7 bases map to TRBD1. CDR3 length: 14 residues. With 12 bases clipped from V and 8 bases from J, the junction kept 17 bases outside the gene matches. Germline CDR1 and CDR2: KGHDR and SFDVKD. CDR3 loop: CAVRQGPGRTEAFF. As DNA, the CDR3 is TGTGCCGTCCGACAGGGCCCAGGGAGGACCGAAGCTTTCTTT.

The chain carries TRBV2 and TRBJ1-2, with no clear D. V lost 8 bases and J 8 bases, leaving 12 bases between the germline ends. This CDR3 has 11 amino acids. CDR1 is SNHLY and CDR2 is FYNNEI in the germline V gene. CDR3 sequence: CASGVEGGYTF. Written as DNA, the CDR3 is TGTGCCAGCGGGGTGGAAGGAGGCTACACCTTC.

The chain carries TRBV5-1 and TRBJ2-6, with D possibly matching TRBD1 (5 bases). This CDR3 comprises 15 residues. V lost 5 bases to trimming and J lost 2 bases, with 11 bases between them. Germline loops: CDR1 SGHRS, CDR2 YFSETQ. This CDR3 reads CASSITGPGANVLTF. CDR3 DNA: TGCGCCAGCAGTATAACAGGCCCTGGGGCCAACGTCCTGACTTTC.

The J gene is TRBJ1-2, the V gene TRBV29-1; D is unresolved. The V end lost 0 bases, the J end lost 5 bases, and 13 bases lay between the germline ends. Germline V gene data show CDR1 as SQVTM and CDR2 as ANQGSEA. This CDR3 is 14 amino acids long. The CDR3 loop reads CSVEDQHGIYGYTF. In nucleotides, the CDR3 is TGCAGCGTTGAAGATCAGCACGGCATTTATGGCTACACCTTC.

This chain links TRBV19 with TRBJ1-3; D gene unclear. V was pared by 2 bases and J by 1 base, with 12 bases between. Germline-derived CDR1 and CDR2 are LNHDA and SQIVND (reference sequence). The CDR3 loop spans 16 amino acids. Written as DNA, the CDR3 is TGTGCCAGTAGTATATCACGAATCCCATCTGGAAACACCATATATTTT. Its translation is CASSISRIPSGNTIYF.

The CDR3 protein is CASREISLPQETQYF. The CDR3 DNA sequence: TGTGCCAGCAGAGAGATTAGCTTACCTCAAGAGACCCAGTACTTC. The rearrangement uses TRBV6-2 or TRBV6-3 and TRBJ2-5; D is uncertain. CDR1 and CDR2 from the germline V gene are MNHEY and SVGEGT. Trimming removed 6 bases at V and 2 bases at J, with 16 bases between. The CDR3 consists of 15 residues.

This clonotype was recorded a few times. The chain employs TRBV24-1 and TRBJ2-1, with 10 positions matching TRBD1. This CDR3 is 16 amino acids long. V lost 4 bases to trimming and J lost 7 bases; unmatched junction nucleotides: 9. Germline V lookup: CDR1 KGHDR, CDR2 SFDVKD. The CDR3 DNA reads as TGTGCCACCAGTGAATCAGACAGGGGGCGAAGGAATGAGCAGTTCTTC. Protein product: CATSESDRGRRNEQFF.

This clonotype was recorded many times. V and J are TRBV12-3 or TRBV12-4 and TRBJ2-3; D remains ambiguous. The CDR3 is made up of 13 amino acids. Trimming shortened V by 8 bases and J by 0 bases, and 9 bases separated the two germline ends. The CDR3 loop reads CASGRLSTDTQYF. The DNA for the CDR3 is TGTGCCAGCGGTCGGCTAAGCACAGATACGCAGTATTTT.

This clonotype was detected a few times. Just one base apart from a much larger clone, this may be a read error. V and J are TRBV7-9 and TRBJ2-5; no clear D gene. The CDR3 spans 13 residues. The germline V gene encodes CDR1 SEHNR and CDR2 FQNEAQ (reference sequence). Here the CDR3 DNA reads TGTGCCAGCAGCTTAACGCCAGCAGAGGCCCAGTACTTC. Translating gives CASSLTPAEAQYF.

This clonotype was observed at least ten times. V gene TRBV2 combines with J gene TRBJ1-2, with 7 nucleotides matching TRBD1. The CDR3 loop spans 13 amino acids. In germline, CDR1 is SNHLY, CDR2 FYNNEI. Trimming at V came to 6 bases and at J to 2 bases, leaving 3 bases not matched to a gene. CDR3 sequence (DNA): TGTGCCAGCAGGTTACAGGGGAACTATGGCTACACCTTC. This sequence encodes CASRLQGNYGYTF. The full variable domain, in which reference TRBV2 and TRBJ1-2 provide the parts outside the CDR3, is EPEVTQTPSHQVTQMGQEVILRCVPISNHLYFYWYRQILGQKVEFLVSFYNNEISEKSEIFDDQFSVERPDGSNFTLKIRSTKLEDSAMYFCASRLQGNYGYTFGSGTRLTVV.